The clone carrying this T cell receptor (beta chain) has only one observation. This may arise from a read error, as a much more abundant clone is one base away. In germline, CDR1 is LGHNA, CDR2 YNFKEQ. There are 12 residues in the CDR3. With 11 bases clipped from V and 7 bases from J, the junction kept 7 bases outside the gene matches. The record originates from a study of CD8+CD57+ T cells in acquired aplastic anemia. Profiling that covered TCR beta VDJ and CDR3 relied on genomic DNA as its template. Each CDR3 protein is one row after TCRdb ran MiXCR on the reads. The data show 250,000 to 300,000 distinct CDR3 sequences, approximately 55% seen once.

Source material: sorted CD4+, CD8+, or CD8+CD57+ T cells (not recorded which) from PBMCs. The source is a human donor with severe aplastic anemia or a healthy control (not recorded which). The chain uses TRBV4-2 and TRBJ1-2, with 10 bases lining up with TRBD1. CDR3 sequence (DNA): TGTGCCTGGATAGGGACAGGGGCTGGCTACACCTTC. This codes for CAWIGTGAGYTF.